These 7 T cell receptor beta chains share one sample of origin, sequenced in a study of cytomegalovirus exposure and HLA in healthy donors. Primers included in the PCR were 60 Vbeta and 13 Jbeta primers. The protocol was immunoSEQ multiplex PCR, while the TCRdb copy is restricted to in-frame clones and leaves out a portion. The sample consists of 150,000 to 200,000 clones, 70% to 80% of them appearing once. Sequencing was done on a sample of PBMCs. The receptors originated from a woman between 45 and 65 years old in good health and CMV-seronegative.

This clone was seen just once. The chain carries TRBV11-2 and TRBJ1-3; D is unresolved. The CDR3 extends over 15 amino acids. V lost 0 bases to trimming and J lost 3 bases, with 9 bases between them. The germline V gene encodes CDR1 SGHAT and CDR2 FQNNGV. DNA for the CDR3: TGTGCCAGCAGCTTAGATGGGAGTTTTGGAAACACCATATATTTT. Translation: CASSLDGSFGNTIYF. The whole variable domain, filled in from reference TRBV11-2 and TRBJ1-3, reads EAGVAQSPRYKIIEKRQSVAFWCNPISGHATLYWYQQILGQGPKLLIQFQNNGVVDDSQLPKDRFSAERLKGVDSTLKIQPAKLEDSAVYLCASSLDGSFGNTIYFGEGSWLTVV.

The chain couples TRBV18 to TRBJ2-3; no reliable D call. CDR1 KGHSH and CDR2 LQKENI come from the germline V gene. CDR3 length equals 13 residues. DNA for the CDR3: TGTGCGACGCAGCTAGTCAGCACAGATACGCAGTATTTT. Its protein is CATQLVSTDTQYF.

The chain has TRBV6-1 and TRBJ1-2; tentatively, D is TRBD1 (5 bases). The CDR3 covers 14 residues. CDR1 and CDR2 (germline): MNHNS, SASEGT. With 3 bases removed from V and 4 bases from J, the gap between germline ends came to 12 bases. As DNA, the CDR3 is TGTGCCAGCAGTGATATGGGGAGGGGCTATGGCTACACCTTC. It codes for CASSDMGRGYGYTF.

The chain is built from TRBV15 and TRBJ2-1; tentatively, D is TRBD2 (5 bases). The CDR3 runs to 13 residues. The V end was cut by 1 base, the J end by 8 bases, with 9 bases between. CDR1 is LNHNV and CDR2 is YYDKDF in the germline V gene (reference sequence). The CDR3 DNA follows: TGTGCCACCAGCAGAGCGGTGCGGGATGAGCAGTTCTTC. Amino acids: CATSRAVRDEQFF.

The chain uses TRBV27 and TRBJ2-7, with 8 bases that match TRBD1. CDR1 MNHEY and CDR2 SMNVEV come from the germline V gene (reference sequence). The CDR3 runs 15 residues. J was trimmed by 5 bases and V by 4 bases; bases with no gene match: 10. The chain's CDR3 is CASSSWGTGQDEQYF. In DNA, the CDR3 is TGTGCCAGCAGTTCCTGGGGGACAGGACAGGACGAGCAGTACTTC.

This clone was seen a handful of times. The chain is built from TRBV27 and TRBJ2-3; maybe TRBD2 (6 bases). This CDR3 has 14 residues. In germline, CDR1 is MNHEY, CDR2 SMNVEV (reference sequence). With 3 bases removed from V and 2 bases from J, the gap between germline ends came to 9 bases. The CDR3 nucleotides are TGTGCCAGCAGTTTTCAGGGACTCACAGATACGCAGTATTTT. Its translation is CASSFQGLTDTQYF.

The rearrangement uses TRBV27 and TRBJ1-1; no clear D. Germline V CDR1 and CDR2: MNHEY, SMNVEV (reference sequence). V shed 6 bases and J shed 3 bases, with 14 bases lying between them. The CDR3 is 14 amino acids. The CDR3 here is CASSRGYGDTEAFF. DNA of the CDR3: TGTGCCAGCAGCCGAGGGTACGGGGACACTGAAGCTTTCTTT.